The TCR beta chain under discussion was sequenced for a study of chemoradiotherapy in HPV16-positive cancers. Study-wide background: Candidate HPV-specific clones and shared TCR motifs came from two HPV16-positive patients. Study outcomes and limitations: Better recurrence-free survival went with HPV-responsive T-cell expansion in HPV16-positive patients. Candidate HPV-specific clones and E7-related TCR motifs grew in tumor during treatment.

Profiled with immunoSEQ multiplex PCR; TCRdb holds only in-frame clones, not every one. The sample contains 45,000 to 60,000 clones, under 95% of which appear only once. With respect to this clone: Antigen specificity is unknown.

The CDR3 consists of 15 residues. V shed 4 bases and J 6 bases; nucleotides not matched to a gene: 8. Germline loops: CDR1 SGHKS, CDR2 YYEKEE (reference sequence). The sample consisted of blood, taken from a patient who underwent chemoradiotherapy. The chain joins TRBV5-5 to TRBJ2-3, with 10 bases identical to TRBD2. The TCR was taken from a human donor with HPV-associated anogenital cancer. CDR3 sequence reads: CASSGPSGGGDTQYF. DNA for the CDR3: TGTGCCAGCAGCGGTCCTAGCGGGGGCGGGGATACGCAGTATTTT.